Listed below are T cell receptor beta chains from one sample, sequenced in a study of T-cell reconstitution after alpha-beta-depleted transplantation in children. TCRdb used MiXCR to reprocess the PCR reads, holding one entry per CDR3 protein. The table shows 700,000 or so distinct CDR3 sequences, with under 15% occurring only once. Source: PBMCs, taken before TCRalphabeta/CD19-depleted stem cell transplant. These receptors were taken from a girl aged 2-10 years with congenital amegakaryocytic thrombocytopenia, due to receive a stem cell transplant. The CDR3 runs from the conserved cysteine through the conserved F or W. D genes are given only for firm matches. A clone size is listed for some rows: how often the clone was seen (once, few, many), or a class if it is expanded.

>NA|TRBV29-1|TRBJ2-2|NA
TGCAGCGTTAGTCCCTTTCGCGCAGGGGTAAACACCGGGGAGCTGTTTTTT
CSVSPFRAGVNTGELFF
>TRBD2|TRBV27|TRBJ2-1|few
TGTGCCAGCAGTTTAGGACTAGCGGCCTACAACAATGAGCAGTTCTTC
CASSLGLAAYNNEQFF
>NA|TRBV12-3/TRBV12-4|TRBJ2-7|many
TGTGCCAGCAGTAATGGGGTCGGCCACGAGCAGTACTTC
CASSNGVGHEQYF
>TRBD2|TRBV5-5|TRBJ2-1|NA
TGTGCCAGCACCAGAGCGGGAGAGGTGAATGAGCAGTTCTTC
CASTRAGEVNEQFF
>NA|TRBV5-1|TRBJ2-2|many
TGCGCCAGCAGCCGTGGTGACACCGGGGAGCTGTTTTTT
CASSRGDTGELFF
>NA|TRBV12-5|TRBJ2-7|few
TGTGCTAGTGGACGGGACGGAAGTGAGGACGAGCAGTACTTC
CASGRDGSEDEQYF
>NA|TRBV20-1|TRBJ2-5|many
TGCAGTGCTGGGGACCCCAAGGAGACCCAGTACTTC
CSAGDPKETQYF
>TRBD2|TRBV7-6|TRBJ2-3|NA
TGTGCCAGCAGCTTGTTAATATTGGCGGGGGGCTGGGCAGATACGCAGTATTTT
CASSLLILAGGWADTQYF
>NA|TRBV29-1|TRBJ1-1|NA
TGCAGCGTTGTAGGGACCACCGTGAACACTGAAGCTTTCTTT
CSVVGTTVNTEAFF
>TRBD2|TRBV20-1|TRBJ2-1|many
TGCAGTGCAAACGTCCCGGGACTAGCGGGATCGGGTGAGCAGTTCTTC
CSANVPGLAGSGEQFF
>NA|TRBV5-1|TRBJ2-1|few
TGCGCCAGCAGCCTATATCCCCAGGGCTCCGATGAGCAGTTCTTC
CASSLYPQGSDEQFF
>NA|TRBV12-3/TRBV12-4|TRBJ2-5|many
TGTGCCAGCAGTTTGGCCCTCGGCACCCAGTACTTC
CASSLALGTQYF
>NA|TRBV7-2|TRBJ2-3|once
TGTGCCAGCGCCGAGGTCGCGACCTGGGGAAGCACAGATACGCAGTATTTT
CASAEVATWGSTDTQYF
>NA|TRBV5-1|TRBJ2-1|many
TGCGCCAGCAGCCAGGGAACAGGTGACCGGGGGTTCTTC
CASSQGTGDRGFF
>NA|TRBV24-1|TRBJ2-3|many
TGTGCCACCAGTGACCCAGGGTCTCCAGATACGCAGTATTTT
CATSDPGSPDTQYF
>NA|TRBV11-1|TRBJ2-1|many
TGTGCCAGCAGCTTGAGGAGCGGATCAGCGAATGAGCAGTTCTTC
CASSLRSGSANEQFF
>TRBD2|TRBV15|TRBJ2-2|few
TGTGCCACCAGCAGACTCCCGACTAGCGGGAGGTTGAACGGGGAGCTGTTTTTT
CATSRLPTSGRLNGELFF
>NA|TRBV5-1|TRBJ2-7|many
TGCGCCAGCAGCATGGACCCTCGTTACGAGCAGTACTTC
CASSMDPRYEQYF
>NA|TRBV19|TRBJ2-1|NA
TGTGCCAGTTCGGTGGGGGACTCTTCCTACAATGAGCAGTTCTTC
CASSVGDSSYNEQFF
>TRBD2|TRBV29-1|TRBJ2-1|NA
TGCGGCGTTGTGAGGACTAGCGGGCTTACCTACAATGAGCAGTTCTTC
CGVVRTSGLTYNEQFF
>TRBD2|TRBV7-9|TRBJ2-2|few
TGTGCCAGCAGACAGCGGGGCGACACCGGGGAGCTGTTTTTT
CASRQRGDTGELFF
>NA|TRBV12-3/TRBV12-4|TRBJ2-2|few
TGTGCCAGCAGTTTTCATACCCCCACGGAGGCCACCGGGGAGCTGTTTTTT
CASSFHTPTEATGELFF
>NA|TRBV9|TRBJ2-7|NA
TGTGCCAGCAGCGTAGGGAACGGGATCCCCCCCCACGAGCAGTACTTC
CASSVGNGIPPHEQYF
>NA|TRBV7-9|TRBJ2-3|many
TGTGCCAGCAGGAGGGAGTCAGATACGCAGTATTTT
CASRRESDTQYF
>NA|TRBV19|TRBJ2-7|NA
TGTGCCAGTAGTATAGGAGGGTCCGAGCAGTACTTC
CASSIGGSEQYF
>NA|TRBV27|TRBJ2-7|many
TGTGCCAGCAGTTTCCATCAGGGGAGTACCTACGAGCAGTACTTC
CASSFHQGSTYEQYF
>TRBD2|TRBV20-1|TRBJ2-7|many
TGCAGTGCTAGCCCTCTGGGTAGCGGGAGGGCAGACGGCGAGCAGTACTTC
CSASPLGSGRADGEQYF
>TRBD2|TRBV5-1|TRBJ2-7|NA
TGCGCCAGCAGCTTGGACGGGAGGTACAACGAGCAGTACTTC
CASSLDGRYNEQYF
>TRBD2|TRBV7-9|TRBJ2-7|NA
TGTGCCAGTCACATGACTAGCGGGAGTGTCGAGCAGTACTTC
CASHMTSGSVEQYF
>NA|TRBV20-1|TRBJ2-3|many
TGCAGTGCTAGCTTGGGGCGCAACACAGATACGCAGTATTTT
CSASLGRNTDTQYF
>TRBD2|TRBV20-1|TRBJ2-1|NA
TGCAGTGCTAGAGACCGACTAGCGGGGAAATACAATGAGCAGTTCTTC
CSARDRLAGKYNEQFF
>TRBD2|TRBV7-6|TRBJ2-1|NA
TGTGCCAGCACTGGAAGCGGGAGCGGTGAGCAGTTCTTC
CASTGSGSGEQFF
>TRBD2|TRBV2|TRBJ2-3|NA
TGTGCCAGCAGTGTACTAGCGAGCACAGATACGCAGTATTTT
CASSVLASTDTQYF
>NA|TRBV15|TRBJ2-5|NA
TGTGCCACCACTAAGGGGGTGATGGAGACCCAGTACTTC
CATTKGVMETQYF
>NA|TRBV20-1|TRBJ1-1|many
TGCAGTGCGGGATCTGACATGAACACTGAAGCTTTCTTT
CSAGSDMNTEAFF
>NA|TRBV29-1|TRBJ2-3|NA
TGCAGCGTTGAGCCCCTCGGAAGTACCCGCACAGATACGCAGTATTTT
CSVEPLGSTRTDTQYF
>NA|TRBV5-1|TRBJ1-2|NA
TGCGCCAGCAGCTTGGCCCAGACTGATAACTATGGCTACACCTTC
CASSLAQTDNYGYTF
>TRBD2|TRBV20-1|TRBJ2-3|NA
TGCAGTGCTAAGACAACTAGCGGGAGCATCAACACAGATACGCAGTATTTT
CSAKTTSGSINTDTQYF
>NA|TRBV20-1|TRBJ2-1|NA
TGCAGTGCCGAGGGGGGGCAGGGTGAGCAGTTCTTC
CSAEGGQGEQFF
>NA|TRBV6-2/TRBV6-3|TRBJ1-2|few
TGTGCCAGCAGTTACGGCAGGGGAGGCTATGGCTACACCTTC
CASSYGRGGYGYTF
>NA|TRBV4-1|TRBJ1-1|NA
TGCGCCAGCAGCCATCCGAGACAGACCGAAGGCGAAGCTTTCTTT
CASSHPRQTEGEAFF
>NA|TRBV6-1|TRBJ2-1|many
TGTGCCAGCACCCCCGCGGGACTCTCAAATGAGCAGTTCTTC
CASTPAGLSNEQFF
>NA|TRBV29-1|TRBJ2-1|NA
TGCAGCGTTGCTAAAGGGGAAAGGGCCTACAATGAGCAGTTCTTC
CSVAKGERAYNEQFF
>NA|TRBV20-1|TRBJ2-7|many
TGCAGTGCTAGTCGGTTCGACAGGACCTACGAGCAGTACTTC
CSASRFDRTYEQYF
>TRBD2|TRBV20-1|TRBJ2-2|many
TGCAGTGCCCCCCTAGCGGGAGCGAACACCGGGGAGCTGTTTTTT
CSAPLAGANTGELFF
>TRBD1|TRBV7-9|TRBJ2-2|few
TGTGCCAGCAGCTTCGGACAGGGGGAATACACCGGGGAGCTGTTTTTT
CASSFGQGEYTGELFF
>TRBD2|TRBV5-1|TRBJ2-2|many
TGCGCCAGCAGCTATTTAGCGGGGTACACCGGGGAGCTGTTTTTT
CASSYLAGYTGELFF
>NA|TRBV12-3/TRBV12-4|TRBJ2-7|few
TGTGCCAGCAGGTGGGGAGCCGCCTACGAGCAGTACTTC
CASRWGAAYEQYF
>NA|TRBV5-1|TRBJ2-3|NA
TGCGCCAGCAGCTTGGCCGTGAGAGATACGCAGTATTTT
CASSLAVRDTQYF
>NA|TRBV20-1|TRBJ2-7|many
TGCAGTGCTAAGACTAGTCCTAGCTCCTACGAGCAGTACTTC
CSAKTSPSSYEQYF
>NA|TRBV28|TRBJ2-1|many
TGTGCCAGCAGTTTGGACCCAGCCTACAATGAGCAGTTCTTC
CASSLDPAYNEQFF
>TRBD2|TRBV11-1|TRBJ2-1|NA
TGTGCCAGCAGCTTAGCTCACCTGAGTCTAGCGGGAGACAATGAGCAGTTCTTC
CASSLAHLSLAGDNEQFF
>TRBD2|TRBV20-1|TRBJ2-7|NA
TGCAGTGCCAGACTAGCGGATAGCTCCTACGAGCAGTACTTC
CSARLADSSYEQYF
>TRBD1|TRBV7-9|TRBJ2-4|few
TGTGCCAGCAGCAATCCGGGACAGGGGAACATTCAGTACTTC
CASSNPGQGNIQYF
>TRBD2|TRBV29-1|TRBJ2-3|many
TGCAGCGTCTTAGCGGGGTGGCCCCCAGATACGCAGTATTTT
CSVLAGWPPDTQYF
>TRBD1|TRBV20-1|TRBJ2-3|many
TGCAGTGCTAGAGTAGGAAAGGGGGCCTCAGCGCAGTATTTT
CSARVGKGASAQYF
>TRBD2|TRBV4-2|TRBJ2-3|many
TGTGCCAGCAGCCAAGAGTCGGGGCGACTAGCGGGAGTCCCAGATACGCAGTATTTT
CASSQESGRLAGVPDTQYF